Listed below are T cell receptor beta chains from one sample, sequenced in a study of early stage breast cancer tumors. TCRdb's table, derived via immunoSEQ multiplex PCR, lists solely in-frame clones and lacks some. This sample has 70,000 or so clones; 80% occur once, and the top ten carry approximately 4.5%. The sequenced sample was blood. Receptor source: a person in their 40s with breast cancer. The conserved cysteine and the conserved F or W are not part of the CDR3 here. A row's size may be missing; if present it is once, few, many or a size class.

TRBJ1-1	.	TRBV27	ASRTGWPMNTEAF
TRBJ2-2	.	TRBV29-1	SVELPGTGGTGELF
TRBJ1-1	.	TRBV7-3	ASSLQSTGKNEAF
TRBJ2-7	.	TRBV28	ASTSVYGTYEQY
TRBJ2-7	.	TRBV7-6	ASSPRAELAGVQQY
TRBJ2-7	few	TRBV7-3	ASSISEQY
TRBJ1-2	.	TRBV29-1	SVALGLGYGYT
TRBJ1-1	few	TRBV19	ASSMLGQGNEAF
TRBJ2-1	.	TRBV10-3	AISETSGRVSEQF
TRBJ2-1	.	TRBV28	ASRIAGGRNNEQF
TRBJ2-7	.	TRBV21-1	ASSKASRTGGEEQY
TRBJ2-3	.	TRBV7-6	ASSPFGLAGETDTQY
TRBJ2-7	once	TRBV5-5	ASIPSGGGNYEQY
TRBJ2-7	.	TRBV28	ASGRAPTLGEQY
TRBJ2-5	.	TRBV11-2	ASSLIQETQY
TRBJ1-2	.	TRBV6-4	ASSDVGQGSGYT
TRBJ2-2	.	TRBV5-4	ASSLGLAGNTGELF
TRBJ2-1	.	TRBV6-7	ASSYLPSGRVDEQF
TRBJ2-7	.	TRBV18	ASSPSAGSYEQY
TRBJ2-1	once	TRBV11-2	ASSLDGSSYNEQF
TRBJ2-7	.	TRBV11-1	ASSLGQGVRFAEQY
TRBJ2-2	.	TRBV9	ASSVESYGELF
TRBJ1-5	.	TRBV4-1	ASSQDPLGQANQPQH
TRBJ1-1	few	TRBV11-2	ASSLDLVNTEAF
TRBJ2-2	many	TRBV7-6	ASSRQGDSGELF
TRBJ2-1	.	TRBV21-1	AERGREWVNEQF